Following are 22 T cell receptor beta chains from one sample sequenced in a study of Tregs in tolerant kidney transplant recipients. Sequencing was performed with immunoSEQ multiplex PCR; in TCRdb, only in-frame clones are kept and a portion is missing. The sample holds approximately 50,000 clones. The sequenced sample was CD4+ T cells from blood, obtained before the transplant. These receptors all stem from a human donor who received a combined kidney and bone marrow transplant.

A word on this clone: The read terminates 3 residues ahead of where the CDR3 ends, so the germline J gene completes it. The chain links TRBV20-1 to TRBJ2-1; the D gene is possibly TRBD1 (5 bases). V dropped 1 base and J dropped 7 bases, with 14 bases sitting between them. Germline CDR1 and CDR2: DFQATT and SNEGSKA (reference sequence). The CDR3 runs to 14 residues. CDR3 DNA, as far as it was read: TGCAGTGCTAGAGTCCCGCAGGGTTGGAATGAG. Amino acids: CSARVPQGWNE. The full CDR3 protein is CSARVPQGWNEQFF.

In regard to this clone: Read coverage stops 3 residues before the CDR3 terminus; the germline J gene supplies the remainder. The chain has TRBV7-6 and TRBJ2-2; the match to TRBD2 covers 7 bases. The V gene end was trimmed by 5 bases and the J gene end by 5 bases; junction bases not matched to a gene: 11. The CDR3 spans 16 residues. From germline, CDR1 is SGHVS and CDR2 FNYEAQ. The CDR3 region is CASSQKMTSITGELFF. CDR3 DNA (partial): TGTGCCAGCAGCCAGAAGATGACTAGCATTACCGGGGAG.

As for this clone: The DNA ends 3 residues before the CDR3 does, and the rest of the CDR3 is filled in from the germline J gene. The V gene is TRBV7-9, the J gene TRBJ1-1; D remains unclear. Trimming pared 4 bases from V and 5 bases from J, leaving 17 bases between. CDR3 length: 15 amino acids. The germline V gene encodes CDR1 SEHNR and CDR2 FQNEAQ (reference sequence). The CDR3: CASSSERNFLTEAFF. The covered CDR3 bases are TGTGCCAGCAGCTCGGAGCGCAATTTCTTGACTGAA.

As for this clone: The CDR3 end falls 3 residues outside the read, so it is completed with the germline J gene. Other DNA sequences in this specimen translate into the identical CDR3. The chain joins TRBV18 to TRBJ1-5; 7 nucleotides agree with TRBD1. V trimming: 3 bases; J trimming: 2 bases; junction bases outside the gene matches: 4. The germline V gene has CDR1 KGHSH and CDR2 LQKENI. This CDR3 region has 15 residues. The CDR3 loop is CASSPGQGGNQPQHF. CDR3 DNA, as far as it was read: TGTGCCAGCTCACCGGGGCAGGGGGGCAATCAGCCC. Supplemented by reference TRBV18 and TRBJ1-5, the full variable domain reads NAGVMQNPRHLVRRRGQEARLRCSPMKGHSHVYWYRQLPEEGLKFMVYLQKENIIDESGMPKERFSAEFPKEGPSILRIQQVVRGDSAAYFCASSPGQGGNQPQHFGDGTRLSIL.

Remarks on this clone: Read coverage stops 3 residues before the CDR3 terminus; the germline J gene supplies the remainder. The V and J genes are TRBV2 and TRBJ1-6; D uncertain. The germline V gene has CDR1 SNHLY and CDR2 FYNNEI. Between the trimmed V and J ends, which lost 3 bases and 9 bases, there was a span of 9 bases. CDR3 size: 13 residues. Partial CDR3 DNA: TGTGCCAGCAGTGACAGTCTCCGTTCACCC. Translation: CASSDSLRSP. The entire CDR3 is CASSDSLRSPLHF.

In the case of this clone: Coverage ceases 3 residues before the CDR3 finishes, and the germline J gene fills in the end. J is TRBJ2-5 and V is TRBV11-2; D uncertain. The length of the CDR3 is 14 residues. V was clipped by 0 bases and J by 1 base, with 6 bases between them. Per the germline V gene, CDR1 is SGHAT and CDR2 is FQNNGV. The CDR3 protein is CASSLEWLQETQYF. The CDR3 bases that were read are TGTGCCAGCAGCTTAGAGTGGCTCCAAGAGACC.

About this clone itself: The sequenced fragment ends 3 residues before the CDR3 boundary, so the rest is inferred from the germline J gene. This chain joins TRBV18 and TRBJ1-3; D unresolved. CDR1 and CDR2 from the germline V gene are KGHSH and LQKENI. The CDR3 loop spans 14 amino acids. Trimming cost V 3 bases and J 1 base, with 7 bases left between them. Partial CDR3 DNA: TGTGCCAGCTCACCCGGAGGGTCTGGAAACACC. Protein product: CASSPGGSGNT. The full CDR3 is CASSPGGSGNTIYF.

CDR3 protein: CASSPRGVGNQPQHF. CDR3 bases read: TGCGCCAGCAGTCCCCGGGGGGTTGGCAATCAGCCC. The V and J genes are TRBV23-1 and TRBJ1-5; a weak D match, TRBD1 (5 bases). The read comes to an end 3 residues before the CDR3 does, leaving the germline J gene to fill in the end. TRBV23-1 is given ORF status, its function remaining uncertain. This CDR3 has 15 amino acids. V was shortened by 4 bases and J by 2 bases, with 12 bases between the two germline ends.

Comment on this clone: Sequencing ends 3 residues short of the CDR3 end; the germline J gene provides the rest. V usage is TRBV30 and J usage is TRBJ2-3; D gene unclear. Trimming took off 4 bases at V and 0 bases at J, with 8 bases between the two ends. The V gene's germline CDR1 is GTSNPN and CDR2 SVGIG (reference sequence). The CDR3 runs to 13 residues. Partial CDR3 DNA: TGTGCCTGGAAAAAAACTAGCACAGATACG. Its protein product is CAWKKTSTDT. The entire CDR3 protein is CAWKKTSTDTQYF.

In regard to this clone: The read halts 3 residues ahead of the CDR3 end, with the missing end drawn from the germline J gene. The V call is TRBV7-9, the J call TRBJ1-1; D unclear. V was trimmed by 3 bases and J by 0 bases, leaving 8 bases between them. Per the germline V gene, CDR1 is SEHNR and CDR2 is FQNEAQ (reference sequence). This CDR3 comprises 14 residues. CDR3 loop: CASSFTGLNTEAFF. The CDR3 bases that were read are TGTGCCAGCAGCTTCACGGGGTTGAACACTGAA.

Details on this clone: The read comes to an end 3 residues before the CDR3 does, leaving the germline J gene to fill in the end. This chain connects TRBV7-9 to TRBJ1-1, with unresolved D. This CDR3 contains 15 residues. CDR1 SEHNR and CDR2 FQNEAQ come from the germline V gene (reference sequence). Trimming took off 1 base at V and 3 bases at J, with 12 bases between the two ends. CDR3 DNA (partial): TGTGCCAGCAGCTTAGATGGGCTAAGGTACACTGAA. This codes for CASSLDGLRYTE. The full CDR3 is CASSLDGLRYTEAFF.

Comments on this clone: The read ends 3 residues shy of where the CDR3 ends; the end is completed using the germline J gene. V gene TRBV5-1 combines with J gene TRBJ2-3; TRBD2 matches at 13 bases. Germline assignment: CDR1 SGHRS and CDR2 YFSETQ. The CDR3 runs 17 residues. The junction had 9 bases not matched to a gene; V was cut back by 2 bases and J by 6 bases. Partial CDR3 DNA: TGCGCCAGCAGCTTTGGGACTAGCGGGATACATTGGGATACG. Protein: CASSFGTSGIHWDT. The complete CDR3 protein is CASSFGTSGIHWDTQYF.

Incomplete CDR3 DNA: TGTGCCAGCAGTCTAGCGGGGGGGCCGGGAGAGACC. Protein product: CASSLAGGPGET. The full CDR3 protein reads CASSLAGGPGETQYF. The chain uses TRBV7-2 and TRBJ2-5; 12 bases are shared with TRBD2. The read ends 3 residues shy of where the CDR3 ends; the end is completed using the germline J gene. The V gene's germline CDR1 is SGHTA and CDR2 FQGNSA. There are 15 residues in the CDR3. Trimming took 6 bases from V and 4 from J; bases not matched to a gene: 6.

The CDR3 reads CASSRGETGLNTEAFF. The CDR3 bases that were read are TGCGCCAGCAGCCGGGGGGAAACAGGGCTGAACACTGAA. This chain links TRBV5-1 with TRBJ1-1, with D tentatively TRBD1 (6 bases). The CDR3 end lies 3 residues beyond the end of the read and is filled in from the germline J gene. Trimming left V 4 bases short and J 0 bases short, with 16 bases between. CDR1 and CDR2 from the germline V gene are SGHRS and YFSETQ. CDR3 length: 16 amino acids.

Of note for this clone: The DNA ends 3 residues before the CDR3 does, and the rest of the CDR3 is filled in from the germline J gene. The chain employs TRBV5-1 and TRBJ2-3; 8 bases match TRBD1. J gave up 2 bases and V 0 bases, and 5 bases lay outside the gene matches. This CDR3 spans 16 amino acids. CDR1 is SGHRS and CDR2 is YFSETQ in the germline V gene. Incomplete CDR3 DNA: TGCGCCAGCAGCTTGGTCCCAGGGGGCCTCACAGATACG. Translation gives CASSLVPGGLTDT. The whole CDR3 protein is CASSLVPGGLTDTQYF.

Worth noting for this clone: The read ends 3 residues early relative to the CDR3; the germline J gene fills the gap. The V call is TRBV19, the J call TRBJ2-3, with TRBD2 identical over 11 bases. This CDR3 has 16 residues. Trimming at V came to 7 bases and at J to 3 bases, leaving 9 bases not matched to a gene. The V gene's germline CDR1 is LNHDA and CDR2 SQIVND (reference sequence). The chain's CDR3 is CASTPIAGGPTDTQYF. The DNA read from the CDR3 is TGTGCCAGTACCCCGATAGCGGGAGGGCCTACAGATACG.

About this clone: The CDR3 end is not reached by the read, which stops 3 residues before it; the germline J gene fills it in. The rearrangement uses TRBV7-6 and TRBJ2-2; D is uncertain. The V and J ends lost 5 bases and 0 bases respectively, with 13 bases between them. The CDR3 consists of 16 residues. The germline gives CDR1 SGHVS, CDR2 FNYEAQ. The CDR3 protein is CASSMSSIANTGELFF. Incomplete CDR3 DNA: TGTGCCAGCAGCATGTCGTCGATAGCGAACACCGGGGAG.

Comments on this clone: The read gets to within 3 residues of the CDR3 end, and the germline J gene fills in the rest. The J gene is TRBJ2-7, the V gene TRBV29-1; D might be TRBD2 (7 bases). V lost 4 bases to trimming and J lost 6 bases, with 13 bases between them. CDR1 and CDR2 (germline): SQVTM, ANQGSEA. The CDR3 length is 12 residues. The CDR3 bases that were read are TGCAGCGTTGCCACAGGGAGGGGCGAG. This translates into CSVATGRGE. The whole CDR3 sequence reads CSVATGRGEQYF.

As for this clone: The read falls 3 residues short of the CDR3 end, and the missing part is taken from the germline J gene. The genes are TRBV19 and TRBJ2-7, with a possible D match to TRBD2 (6 bases). CDR1 and CDR2 (germline): LNHDA, SQIVND (reference sequence). Trimming left V 1 base short and J 3 bases short, with 16 bases between. This CDR3 region has 16 residues. This chain's CDR3 is CASSIVGGRSLYEQYF. The covered CDR3 bases are TGTGCCAGTAGTATAGTAGGAGGGCGCTCTCTCTACGAG.

As regards this clone: The read finishes 3 residues shy of the CDR3 end, and the germline J gene is used to complete it. The chain recombines TRBV20-1 with TRBJ2-1; D perhaps matches TRBD1 (5 bases). Germline CDR1 is DFQATT and CDR2 is SNEGSKA (reference sequence). Trimming took 6 bases from V and 1 from J, leaving 10 bases between them. The CDR3 length is 13 residues. The covered CDR3 bases are TGCAGTGCCATGGGGCCTTCCTACAATGAG. Protein product: CSAMGPSYNE. The whole CDR3 sequence is CSAMGPSYNEQFF.

The DNA read from the CDR3 is TGTGCCAGCTCACTCGCGGGAGGGGATACG. It yields the protein CASSLAGGDT. The complete CDR3 reads CASSLAGGDTQYF. The genes are TRBV18 and TRBJ2-3, with 9 bases aligning to TRBD2. The read terminates 3 residues ahead of where the CDR3 ends, so the germline J gene completes it. The CDR3 is 13 amino acids. Trimming took 4 bases from V and 6 from J; bases not matched to a gene: 2. Germline V lookup: CDR1 KGHSH, CDR2 LQKENI.

A word on this clone: Read sequence stops 3 residues before the CDR3 end, and the germline J gene provides the missing end. The chain is built from TRBV10-1 and TRBJ1-2, with a weak D call TRBD1 (5 bases). This CDR3 comprises 13 residues. The V gene's germline CDR1 is WNHNN and CDR2 SYGVQD (reference sequence). Trimming took 2 bases from V and 6 from J, leaving 10 bases between them. CDR3 DNA (partial): TGCGCCAGCAGTGAGGTCCGGGGGGATGGC. This sequence encodes CASSEVRGDG. From start to end, the CDR3 is CASSEVRGDGYTF.